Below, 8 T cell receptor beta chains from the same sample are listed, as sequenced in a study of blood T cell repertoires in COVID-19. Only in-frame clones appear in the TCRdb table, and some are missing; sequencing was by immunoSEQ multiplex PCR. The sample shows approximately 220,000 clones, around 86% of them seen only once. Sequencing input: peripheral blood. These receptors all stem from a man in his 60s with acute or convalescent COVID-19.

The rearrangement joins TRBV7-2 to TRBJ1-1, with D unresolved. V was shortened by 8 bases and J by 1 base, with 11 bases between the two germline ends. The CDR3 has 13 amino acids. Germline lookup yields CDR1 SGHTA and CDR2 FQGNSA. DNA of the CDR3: TGTGCCAGCGCCTCCAGGCGGAACACTGAAGCTTTCTTT. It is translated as CASASRRNTEAFF.

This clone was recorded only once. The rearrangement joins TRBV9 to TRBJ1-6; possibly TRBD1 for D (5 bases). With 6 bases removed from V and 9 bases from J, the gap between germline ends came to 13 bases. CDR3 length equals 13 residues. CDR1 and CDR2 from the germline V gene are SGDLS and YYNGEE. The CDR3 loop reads CASKGGDGSPLHF. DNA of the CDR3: TGTGCCAGCAAAGGCGGGGACGGTTCACCCCTCCACTTT.

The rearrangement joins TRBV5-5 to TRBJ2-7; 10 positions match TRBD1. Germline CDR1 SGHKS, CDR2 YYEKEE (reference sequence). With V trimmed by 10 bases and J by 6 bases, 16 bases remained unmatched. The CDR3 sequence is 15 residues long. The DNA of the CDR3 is TGTGCCGGAACGTACCGGGACAGGGGTGAACGCGAGCAGTACTTC. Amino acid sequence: CAGTYRDRGEREQYF.

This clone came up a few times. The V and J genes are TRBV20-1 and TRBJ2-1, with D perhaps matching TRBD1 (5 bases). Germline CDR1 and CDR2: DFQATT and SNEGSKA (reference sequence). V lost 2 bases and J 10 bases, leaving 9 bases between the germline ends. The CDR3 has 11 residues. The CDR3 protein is CSARPTGEQFF. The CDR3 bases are TGCAGTGCTAGACCAACAGGAGAGCAGTTCTTC.

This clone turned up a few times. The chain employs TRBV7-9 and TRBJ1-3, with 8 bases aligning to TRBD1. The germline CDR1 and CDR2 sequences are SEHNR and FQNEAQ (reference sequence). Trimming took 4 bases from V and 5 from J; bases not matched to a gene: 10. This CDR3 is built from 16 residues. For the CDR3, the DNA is TGTGCCAGCAGCTCAAATCGACAGGGGAGAAGAAACACCATATATTTT. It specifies CASSSNRQGRRNTIYF.

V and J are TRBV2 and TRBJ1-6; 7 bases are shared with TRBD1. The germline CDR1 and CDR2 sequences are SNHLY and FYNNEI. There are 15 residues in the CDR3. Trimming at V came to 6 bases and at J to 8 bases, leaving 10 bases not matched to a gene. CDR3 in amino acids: CASSNGGTAHSPLHF. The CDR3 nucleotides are TGTGCCAGCAGCAACGGCGGGACAGCTCATTCACCCCTCCACTTT.

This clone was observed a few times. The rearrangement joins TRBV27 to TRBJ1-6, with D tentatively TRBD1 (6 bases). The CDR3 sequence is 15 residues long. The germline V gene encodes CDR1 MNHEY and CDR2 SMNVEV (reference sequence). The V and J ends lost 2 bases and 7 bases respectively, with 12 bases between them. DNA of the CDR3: TGTGCCAGCAGTTTACAGGGGCGGGAGAATTCACCCCTCCACTTT. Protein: CASSLQGRENSPLHF.

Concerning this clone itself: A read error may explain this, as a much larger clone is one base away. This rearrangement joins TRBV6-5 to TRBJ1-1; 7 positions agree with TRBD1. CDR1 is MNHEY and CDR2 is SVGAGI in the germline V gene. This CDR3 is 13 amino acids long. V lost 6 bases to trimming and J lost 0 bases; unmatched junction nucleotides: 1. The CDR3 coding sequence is TGTGCCAGCAGGGGACAGCTGAACACTGAAGCTTTCTTT. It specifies CASRGQLNTEAFF.